Below are 28 T cell receptor beta chains sequenced from a single sample in a study of OX40 agonist ivuxolimab in advanced cancers. Profiling relied on immunoSEQ multiplex PCR, and the TCRdb table lists in-frame clones only, not all of them. The table shows 95,000 to 100,000 clones, with roughly 87% occurring only once. The source material was CD4+ or CD8+ T cells sorted from blood, sampled in a trial of the OX40 agonist ivuxolimab. The receptor set was obtained from an adult with an advanced solid tumor such as melanoma, head and neck, liver or kidney cancer.

V usage is TRBV2 and J usage is TRBJ2-5; TRBD2 matches at 13 bases. The V gene's germline CDR1 is SNHLY and CDR2 FYNNEI. V shed 6 bases, J shed 11 bases, and the junction held 9 bases outside the gene matches. This CDR3 is 14 amino acids long. The CDR3 DNA sequence: TGTGCCAGCAGGACGGGACTAGCGGGGAATGAGCAGTACTTC. Translation: CASRTGLAGNEQYF.

The chain has TRBV6-5 and TRBJ1-1; no clear D gene. Trimming removed 6 bases at V and 4 bases at J, with 12 bases between. The germline CDR1 and CDR2 sequences are MNHEY and SVGAGI. This CDR3 comprises 13 residues. The CDR3 coding sequence is TGTGCCAGCAGCCCGACTTATCGCACTGAAGCTTTCTTT. This translates into CASSPTYRTEAFF.

In its sample, this clone was seen once. V and J are TRBV7-2 and TRBJ2-3, with unresolved D. Germline assignment: CDR1 SGHTA and CDR2 FQGNSA. This CDR3 is built from 12 residues. V lost 3 bases, J lost 0 bases, and 1 base lay in between. This CDR3 is CASSFSTDTQYF. In DNA form, the CDR3 reads TGTGCCAGCAGCTTTAGCACAGATACGCAGTATTTT.

On this clone: Other DNA sequences from this sample encode an identical CDR3 as well. The chain employs TRBV11-3 and TRBJ1-1, with D possibly TRBD1 on 5 matching bases. The germline V gene has CDR1 SGHNT and CDR2 YENEEA. This CDR3 spans 11 amino acids. The V end lost 3 bases, the J end lost 8 bases, and 7 bases lay between the germline ends. The CDR3, as DNA: TGTGCCAGCAGCTTGAGGGGCGAAGCTTTCTTT. Translating gives CASSLRGEAFF.

The V call is TRBV19, the J call TRBJ2-7; 8 bases line up with TRBD1. This CDR3 is built from 15 residues. V shed 4 bases and J 1 base; nucleotides not matched to a gene: 6. Germline CDR1 reads LNHDA; CDR2 reads SQIVND (reference sequence). The CDR3 loop reads CASSSLGQASYEQYF. Here the CDR3 DNA reads TGTGCCAGTAGTAGCCTGGGACAGGCGTCCTACGAGCAGTACTTC.

V and J are TRBV30 and TRBJ2-7; no definite D call. The length of the CDR3 is 13 residues. Germline CDR1 and CDR2: GTSNPN and SVGIG (reference sequence). V lost 2 bases and J 7 bases, leaving 15 bases between the germline ends. The DNA of the CDR3 is TGTGCCTGGAGTCTCCCCGCGGTTAGGGAGCAGTACTTC. Translation: CAWSLPAVREQYF.

The chain employs TRBV11-2 and TRBJ2-7; 8 bases line up with TRBD1. V trimming: 3 bases; J trimming: 7 bases; junction bases outside the gene matches: 5. Germline V CDR1 and CDR2: SGHAT, FQNNGV. The CDR3 totals 13 residues. The CDR3 DNA is TGTGCCAGCAGCTTGGACAGGGAACGGGAGCAGTACTTC. Translating it yields CASSLDREREQYF.

V gene TRBV7-8 combines with J gene TRBJ2-7, with TRBD2 matching over 7 bases. Germline CDR1 is SGHVS and CDR2 is FQNEAQ. With 6 bases clipped from V and 1 base from J, the junction kept 12 bases outside the gene matches. This CDR3 is built from 16 residues. The CDR3 reads CASRQGIGRPSYEQYF. The CDR3 DNA reads as TGTGCCAGCAGGCAGGGAATCGGGAGGCCATCCTACGAGCAGTACTTC.

This sequence joins TRBV25-1 and TRBJ1-1; D unclear. V was pared by 1 base and J by 1 base, with 4 bases between. The germline gives CDR1 MGHDK, CDR2 SYGVNS. CDR3 length: 13 amino acids. CDR3 in DNA: TGTGCCAGCAGTGAATGGAGGAACACTGAAGCTTTCTTT. Protein sequence: CASSEWRNTEAFF.

The chain couples TRBV10-3 to TRBJ2-1; D possibly corresponds to TRBD2 (5 bases). The V end lost 9 bases, the J end lost 3 bases, and 12 bases lay between the germline ends. The CDR3 sequence is 13 residues long. Germline V lookup: CDR1 ENHRY, CDR2 SYGVKD. DNA for the CDR3: TGTGCCATATCAGCGGAGCGCTACAATGAGCAGTTCTTC. Translated: CAISAERYNEQFF.

This chain connects TRBV5-1 to TRBJ2-7, with 9 bases aligning to TRBD2. V was pared by 4 bases and J by 6 bases, with 14 bases of the junction left unmatched. CDR1 is SGHRS and CDR2 is YFSETQ in the germline V gene. The CDR3 has 16 amino acids. The CDR3 DNA reads TGCGCCAGCAGCGAGGTTCCGGGACTAGCAAGAGGCGAGCAGTACTTC. It translates to CASSEVPGLARGEQYF.

This clone showed up just a few times. This chain joins TRBV4-3 and TRBJ1-1; 9 bases are a match to TRBD1. CDR3 length equals 16 residues. V shed 4 bases, J shed 0 bases, and the junction held 6 bases outside the gene matches. Germline assignment: CDR1 LGHNA and CDR2 YSLEER. The CDR3 DNA is TGCGCCAGCAGCCCGGGACAGGGATTTTTGAACACTGAAGCTTTCTTT. Residues: CASSPGQGFLNTEAFF.

The chain joins TRBV5-1 to TRBJ2-3; maybe TRBD2 (8 bases). Germline lookup yields CDR1 SGHRS and CDR2 YFSETQ. The CDR3 is 15 residues long. The ends were cut back, 5 bases at V and 5 bases at J, with 18 bases in the middle. The CDR3: CASRRSGTEGDTQYF. The CDR3 nucleotides read TGCGCCAGCAGGCGTAGCGGGACAGAGGGAGATACGCAGTATTTT.

This chain links TRBV25-1 with TRBJ1-1; 10 nucleotides align to TRBD1. The CDR3 runs to 16 residues. Germline CDR1 MGHDK, CDR2 SYGVNS. The V and J ends lost 3 bases and 3 bases, in that order; junction bases with no gene match: 7. Here the CDR3 reads CASSDPPDRGDTEAFF. Written as DNA, the CDR3 is TGTGCCAGCAGTGACCCCCCGGACAGGGGGGACACTGAAGCTTTCTTT. The full variable domain, with the rest looked up from reference TRBV25-1 and TRBJ1-1, is EADIYQTPRYLVIGTGKKITLECSQTMGHDKMYWYQQDPGMELHLIHYSYGVNSTEKGDLSSESTVSRIRTEHFPLTLESARPSHTSQYLCASSDPPDRGDTEAFFGQGTRLTVV.

Note on this clone: The limits of the CDR3 on the DNA are not certain, so only TCRdb's listed CDR3 is given. V is TRBV21-1 and J is TRBJ2-3; the table's D call, TRBD1, was not checked against the DNA. TRBV21-1 is a recognized pseudogene. The CDR3 is 16 amino acids long, termini counted. CDR3 region: CASEWGQGTWGDTQYF.

CDR3 in amino acids: CASSPQGLAGGNEQFF. CDR3 in DNA: TGTGCCAGCAGCCCTCAAGGACTAGCGGGAGGAAATGAGCAGTTCTTC. The chain couples TRBV5-6 to TRBJ2-1, with 14 bases aligning to TRBD2. The V segment lost 4 bases and the J segment 7 bases; nucleotides outside the gene matches: 7. The CDR3 length is 16 residues. The germline V gene has CDR1 SGHDT and CDR2 YYEEEE.

The chain combines TRBV29-1 with TRBJ2-1; TRBD1 or TRBD2 may be the D gene (5 bases each). V was clipped by 4 bases and J by 10 bases, with 5 bases between them. CDR1 and CDR2 from the germline V gene are SQVTM and ANQGSEA. There are 9 residues in the CDR3. CDR3 sequence: CSVGDEQFF. As DNA, the CDR3 is TGCAGCGTTGGGGACGAGCAGTTCTTC.

This chain joins TRBV7-2 and TRBJ2-4; a possible D gene is TRBD1 (5 bases). V was cut by 5 bases and J by 8 bases, with 10 bases left in between. Germline-derived CDR1 and CDR2 are SGHTA and FQGNSA. There are 12 residues in the CDR3. The CDR3 loop is CASSPQGYIQYF. CDR3 DNA: TGTGCCAGCAGCCCTCAGGGATACATTCAGTACTTC.

This rearrangement joins TRBV28 to TRBJ2-7; 7 nucleotides agree with TRBD1. J was trimmed by 2 bases and V by 1 base; bases with no gene match: 8. This CDR3 is 16 amino acids long. CDR1 and CDR2 from the germline V gene are MDHEN and SYDVKM. CDR3 residues: CASSLSRQGTTYEQYF. The CDR3 DNA follows: TGTGCCAGCAGTTTATCCCGACAGGGAACTACCTACGAGCAGTACTTC.

The rearrangement uses TRBV4-3 and TRBJ1-3; D may be TRBD1 (6 bases). In germline, CDR1 is LGHNA, CDR2 YSLEER. Trimming left V 0 bases short and J 2 bases short, with 8 bases between. The CDR3 extends over 15 amino acids. The CDR3 nucleotides read TGCGCCAGCAGCCAAGATTGGGGGCCTGGAAACACCATATATTTT. Translated: CASSQDWGPGNTIYF.

The chain links TRBV6-5 to TRBJ1-3; no clear D. Trimming took off 2 bases at V and 0 bases at J, with 8 bases between the two ends. The CDR3 loop spans 15 amino acids. Per the germline V gene, CDR1 is MNHEY and CDR2 is SVGAGI. This CDR3 is CASSYAGVSGNTIYF. The CDR3 region has the DNA TGTGCCAGCAGTTACGCGGGCGTCTCTGGAAACACCATATATTTT.

The chain recombines TRBV4-2 with TRBJ1-4, with a weak D call TRBD1 (5 bases). Germline V lookup: CDR1 LGHNA, CDR2 YNFKEQ. The V gene lost 0 bases and the J gene lost 8 bases, with 10 bases spanning the gap. The CDR3 has 14 residues. The CDR3 region has the DNA TGTGCCAGCAGCCAAGAGGGACTTGGGGAAAAACTGTTTTTT. Translation gives CASSQEGLGEKLFF.

The chain employs TRBV7-3 and TRBJ2-6, with a possible D match to TRBD2 (6 bases). Germline CDR1 SGHTA, CDR2 FQGTGA. The CDR3 contains 15 residues. With 5 bases removed from V and 4 bases from J, the gap between germline ends came to 12 bases. The CDR3 DNA reads TGTGCCAGCAGCCGGCCCGCGGGAGGGGCCAACGTCCTGACTTTC. As protein: CASSRPAGGANVLTF.

This chain joins TRBV29-1 and TRBJ1-1, with 9 positions matching TRBD1. CDR1 SQVTM and CDR2 ANQGSEA come from the germline V gene. V dropped 6 bases and J dropped 4; count of bases not matched to a gene: 9. CDR3 length: 14 residues. The CDR3 nucleotides read TGCAGCGTCCGTCCCGGGACAGGGAGCACTGAAGCTTTCTTT. Its protein product is CSVRPGTGSTEAFF.

The V and J genes are TRBV5-6 and TRBJ2-7; 9 bases map to TRBD2. The CDR3 loop spans 13 amino acids. Per germline, CDR1 SGHDT and CDR2 YYEEEE. V shed 4 bases, J shed 7 bases, and the junction held 6 bases outside the gene matches. In DNA form, the CDR3 reads TGTGCCAGCAGCCGAGTAGCGGGAGAAGAGCAGTACTTC. It translates to CASSRVAGEEQYF.

A few counts support this clone. The V gene is TRBV11-3, the J gene TRBJ2-7, with TRBD1 matching over 8 bases. The CDR3 loop spans 16 amino acids. V gave up 5 bases and J gave up 5 bases; unmatched junction bases: 14. CDR1 is SGHNT, CDR2 YENEEA, per germline. CDR3 DNA sequence: TGTGCCAGCAGCCAAATGACAGGGGTGCCCTCGCACGAGCAGTACTTC. Translation gives CASSQMTGVPSHEQYF.

CDR3 sequence (DNA): TGTGCCAGCAGCTCAACAGGGACACTCATCACAGATACGCAGTATTTT. Amino acid sequence: CASSSTGTLITDTQYF. The rearrangement joins TRBV7-2 to TRBJ2-3, with TRBD1 as a possible D gene (6 bases). The germline V gene has CDR1 SGHTA and CDR2 FQGNSA. V was shortened by 4 bases and J by 2 bases, with 16 bases between the two germline ends. The CDR3 sequence is 16 residues long.

This sequence joins TRBV4-1 and TRBJ2-3; TRBD2 is a possible D gene (6 bases). The CDR3 length is 12 residues. V was cut by 4 bases and J by 10 bases, with 12 bases left in between. Germline values: CDR1 MGHRA, CDR2 YSYEKL. CDR3 bases: TGCGCCAGCAGCCCAGGACTATTTGCGCAGTATTTT. Residues: CASSPGLFAQYF.